Listed below are T cell receptor beta chains from one sample, sequenced in a study of T-cell memory formation after mild COVID-19. A single record per CDR3 protein comes from TCRdb applying MiXCR to the 5' RACE reads. This table holds roughly 130,000 distinct CDR3 sequences, about 5.9% found once. The sequenced material came from PBMCs or a T cell subset sorted from them (not recorded which). Source of these receptors: an adult woman who had mild COVID-19 (a few samples of this study predate the infection). Cell type and time point are not known. CDR3s include the opening cysteine and the closing phenylalanine or tryptophan. A D gene is named only where the DNA matches it firmly. The size entry is marked missing in some rows and otherwise reads once, few, many or a size class.

clone_size j_call cdr3_length d_call v_call cdr3_nt cdr3_aa
few TRBJ1-6 16 . TRBV4-1 TGCGCCAGCAGCCAAGAGGGGCAACCCTATAATTCACCCCTCCACTTT CASSQEGQPYNSPLHF
. TRBJ2-3 16 TRBD2 TRBV6-2/TRBV6-3 TGTGCCAGCAGCACCGGACTAGCGTTTAGCACAGATACGCAGTATTTT CASSTGLAFSTDTQYF
few TRBJ2-3 14 . TRBV4-3 TGCGCCAGCAGCCAAGTCGTCCGGGCAGATACGCAGTATTTT CASSQVVRADTQYF
few TRBJ1-5 13 . TRBV2 TGTGCCAGCTCGTTGGGGTACAATCAGCCCCAGCATTTT CASSLGYNQPQHF
many TRBJ2-1 11 . TRBV7-2 TGTGCCAGCAGCAACAGGGAGGAGCAGTTCTTC CASSNREEQFF
many TRBJ2-1 17 TRBD2 TRBV6-2/TRBV6-3 TGTGCCAGCAGTTATCGCCAGACTAGCGGGAGGAGCGATGAGCAGTTCTTC CASSYRQTSGRSDEQFF
many TRBJ2-5 12 . TRBV12-3/TRBV12-4 TGTGCCAGCAGTTTAGACCCAGGGACCCAGTACTTC CASSLDPGTQYF
many TRBJ2-1 15 . TRBV5-1 TGCGCCAGCAGCTTGGCTCCGGGGACGGCGGGTGAGCAGTTCTTC CASSLAPGTAGEQFF
. TRBJ1-1 15 . TRBV12-3/TRBV12-4 TGTGCCAGCAGTTTAATTCAGAACATGAACACTGAAGCTTTCTTT CASSLIQNMNTEAFF
. TRBJ1-5 15 TRBD1 TRBV24-1 TGTGCCACCGGGGGACAGGGGGGTAGCAATCAGCCCCAGCATTTT CATGGQGGSNQPQHF
. TRBJ1-2 14 TRBD1 TRBV5-1 TGCGCCAGCAACCACGGGACAGGGAACTATGGCTACACCTTC CASNHGTGNYGYTF
few TRBJ2-7 13 . TRBV11-3 TGTGCCAGCAGCTTATTTGCGGGCTACGAGCAGTACTTC CASSLFAGYEQYF
many TRBJ1-1 12 TRBD1 TRBV20-1 TGCAGTGCCGGACAGGGTGGAACTGAAGCTTTCTTT CSAGQGGTEAFF
many TRBJ2-4 15 . TRBV12-3/TRBV12-4 TGTGCCAGCAGGATAGCACACAGTGGACTGGACATTCAGTACTTC CASRIAHSGLDIQYF
. TRBJ2-3 13 TRBD2 TRBV10-3 TGTGCCACCCGGACTAGCGGCACAGATACGCAGTATTTT CATRTSGTDTQYF
many TRBJ2-5 14 TRBD2 TRBV12-3/TRBV12-4 TGTGCCAGCAGTTACGGACTAGCGGAGGGGCCTCTGTACTTC CASSYGLAEGPLYF
. TRBJ2-3 17 TRBD2 TRBV28 TGTGCCAGCAGTCCCAACAGCGGGAGGGGTCTTATGGATACGCAGTATTTT CASSPNSGRGLMDTQYF
. TRBJ2-7 13 . TRBV5-4 TGTGCCAGCAGCTTCGGGGGAAGGTACGAGCAGTACTTC CASSFGGRYEQYF
medium-sized TRBJ1-5 15 . TRBV2 TGTGCCAGCACTAGAGGACAGAATAGCAATCAGCCCCAGCATTTT CASTRGQNSNQPQHF
. TRBJ2-2 17 TRBD2 TRBV18 TGTGCCAGCTCACCACGAATGACTAGCCAGAACACCGGGGAGCTGTTTTTT CASSPRMTSQNTGELFF
few TRBJ2-3 14 . TRBV5-5 TGTGCCAGCAGCTTTCTCGATGGTGTCGATACGCAGTATTTT CASSFLDGVDTQYF
few TRBJ2-3 14 . TRBV5-6 TGTGCCAGCAGCCACCCGACAGCCACAGATACGCAGTATTTT CASSHPTATDTQYF
. TRBJ2-3 12 . TRBV7-2 TGTGCCAGCAGCTTAGCTCTCGATACGCAGTATTTT CASSLALDTQYF
. TRBJ2-3 16 TRBD2 TRBV20-1 TGCAGTGCTAGAGATCTGGCTAGCGGTCACACAGATACGCAGTATTTT CSARDLASGHTDTQYF
few TRBJ1-1 16 TRBD1 TRBV7-9 TGTGCCAGCAGGTTGTACAGGGGGCTTTCGAACACTGAAGCTTTCTTT CASRLYRGLSNTEAFF
many TRBJ2-5 14 . TRBV24-1 TGTGCCACCAGTGAAGGGACTCTTTGGGAGACCCAGTACTTC CATSEGTLWETQYF
. TRBJ1-2 14 TRBD1 TRBV5-1 TGCGCCAGCAGCTTGTCAGGGGGCGGTGATGGCTACACCTTC CASSLSGGGDGYTF
. TRBJ1-1 13 . TRBV2 TGTGCCAGCAGTGGTCGACAGAACACTGAAGCTTTCTTT CASSGRQNTEAFF
few TRBJ2-7 14 TRBD2 TRBV4-1 TGCGCCAGCAGCCTAGACCGCGGGGGTTTCGAGCAGTACTTC CASSLDRGGFEQYF
few TRBJ2-7 14 TRBD1 TRBV12-3/TRBV12-4 TGTGCCAGCAGGTCCGGGACAGGGTCCTACGAGCAGTACTTC CASRSGTGSYEQYF
few TRBJ2-5 14 TRBD1 TRBV7-9 TGTGCCAGCAGCAGGGACAGGGGACGGGAGACCCAGTACTTC CASSRDRGRETQYF
. TRBJ2-3 11 . TRBV11-2 TGTGCCAGCAGCTTAACGTCCACGCAGTATTTT CASSLTSTQYF
. TRBJ2-7 17 TRBD2 TRBV28 TGTGCCAGCAGTCTTTTGTTGGGACTAGCGGACTCCTACGAGCAGTACTTC CASSLLLGLADSYEQYF
. TRBJ2-1 13 . TRBV5-6 TGTGCCAGCAGCTTGGCATGGAACAATGAGCAGTTCTTC CASSLAWNNEQFF
few TRBJ2-3 15 . TRBV11-2 TGTGCCAGCACCCTCCGGGCTGATAGCACAGATACGCAGTATTTT CASTLRADSTDTQYF
many TRBJ2-3 16 TRBD2 TRBV7-2 TGTGCCAGCAGCCCTGCACTAGCGGGAGGCGGGGATACGCAGTATTTT CASSPALAGGGDTQYF